This paragraph covers one T cell receptor (beta chain) sequence. The antigen is unknown. The source of the sample is a study of T cells after posttransplantation cyclophosphamide. Whole-study results and caveats: TRB overlap between skin or GI tissue T cells and blood was limited. After PTCy, TRB diversity resembled that of CNI/methotrexate controls.

This CDR3 comprises 16 residues. The germline gives CDR1 SGHVS, CDR2 FNYEAQ. Trimming removed 7 bases at V and 0 bases at J, with 17 bases between. Measured with immunoSEQ multiplex PCR; TCRdb has only the in-frame clones, and not every one. The sample lists around 13,000 clones; about four fifths were seen once. The genes are TRBV7-6 and TRBJ2-3; no definite D call. Sequenced input: memory CD4+ T cells sorted from PBMCs. This sequence was found in a man between 45 and 60 years old in good health, CMV-negative, and a related stem cell transplant donor. As DNA, the CDR3 is TGTGCCAGCACTCGAGGCGCGACCACTAGCACAGATACGCAGTATTTT. It is translated as CASTRGATTSTDTQYF. Using reference TRBV7-6 and TRBJ2-3 for the parts outside the CDR3, the full variable domain is GAGVSQSPRYKVTKRGQDVALRCDPISGHVSLYWYRQALGQGPEFLTYFNYEAQQDKSGLPNDRFSAERPEGSISTLTIQRTEQRDSAMYRCASTRGATTSTDTQYFGPGTRLTVL.